This T cell receptor (beta chain) was retrieved from a study of T cells in Graves' hyperthyroidism and ophthalmopathy (dated by TCRdb to between 2018 and 2021). About the study as a whole: Peripheral blood samples were taken at initial diagnosis, before any treatment was given. To identify distinguishing TCR V-J signatures, a discovery cohort of around 98 patients was used, comprising 43 with Graves' ophthalmopathy and 57 with stable Graves' hyperthyroidism. TCR Vbeta CDR3 sequencing of 120 to 150 peripheral blood samples (approximately 44 ophthalmopathy, roughly 74 hyperthyroidism and roughly 17 progressor patients) is reported in the paper. The study also compared thyroid tissue and blood T-cell repertoires from several Graves' hyperthyroidism patients. Whether ophthalmopathy could be predicted prospectively was tested in an independent validation cohort made up of under 20 hyperthyroidism patients plus 17 patients who later progressed to ophthalmopathy. Once sampling was done, hyperthyroidism patients were given methimazole at a starting dose of 30 mg daily, whereas ophthalmopathy patients were given high-dose intravenous methylprednisolone. For training and testing, the roughly 97 patients in the discovery cohort were randomly divided in a 7:3 ratio.

With respect to this clonotype: Its antigen remains unidentified. The record has no base qualities; no much larger clone is one base away.

What the work shows at the level of the full study, not this receptor alone: A model built on a 13 V-J signature distinguished ophthalmopathy from stable hyperthyroidism, reaching around 87% sensitivity and around 82% specificity in cross-validation and 80%/75% in testing. Blood samples also contained most of the expanded thyroid clonotypes (frequency above 0.001), which suggests that blood repertoires may reflect thyroid immune responses. In validation, the model predicted progression to ophthalmopathy a median of roughly six months before onset, with around 70% sensitivity and roughly 77% specificity. No statistical method was used to fix the sample size in advance, and group allocation was not hidden from the investigators.

The V end loses 5 bases and the J end loses 3 bases, and a stretch of 11 bases separates them. The CDR3 covers 13 residues, taking in both the cysteine and the phenylalanine. Left in the record is the CDR3 DNA by itself, 39 bases read in frame from the first base. Taken from the germline V gene, the CDR1 and CDR2 loops are SGHRS and YFSETQ. Stable Graves' hyperthyroidism was defined as the absence of progression to ophthalmopathy over 18 months of follow-up. Hyperthyroidism patients were newly diagnosed, with disease duration under 2 months, and aged 18 to 65 years. The study excluded patients with uncontrolled infections, other autoimmune diseases, pregnancy or lactation. Diagnoses were based on clinical symptoms, serum thyroxine and TRAb, thyroid ultrasound and orbital computed tomography. PBMCs were separated from roughly 10 ml of fresh peripheral blood using Ficoll-Paque density gradient centrifugation. Total RNA was extracted using Trizol reagent, and RNA quality was assessed on an Agilent 2100 Bioanalyzer.

TCR beta CDR3 regions were amplified from RNA transcripts. The first round of RT-PCR for the TCR CDR3 was performed with the HTBI primer set and the Qiagen OneStep RT-PCR kit. Libraries were constructed in a second round of multiplex PCR, after which size selection and purification were carried out. Sequencing of the libraries was done on an Illumina HiSeq2000 using paired-end 100 bp reads. Regarding the original processing steps: SOAPnuke was used to process the raw data, removing reads that contained adapters or uncalled bases, had a mean Phred below 15, or lacked an exact match to the constant primer or identifier. COPE v1.2.5 was used to merge the high-quality paired reads, and each unique nucleotide sequence was defined as a clonotype. MiTCR v1.1 was used to align the clonotypes against IMGT TRBV, TRBD and TRBJ reference segments. Only V-J combinations with frequency above 0.0001, covering 98% to 99.2% of repertoires, were analysed. A TCS score was defined as the ratio of F50 (clonal expansion) to E x V (chaos), with BLOSUM62-based TCRdist applied between CDR3 peptides within each V-J. Welch's t-statistics and random forest reduced around 520 V-J features to 13, which were used in a naive Bayes classifier (R e1071). TCRdb redid the processing of the public reads, applying fastp at Q25 and MiXCR, and retained in-frame beta chains. Rows are unified per CDR3 protein, each entry keeping the most common DNA and genes. These V and J calls rely on TCRdb rather than the paper's analysis. The sample includes about 350,000 distinct CDR3 sequences, with roughly 13% observed a single time. Under 30% of the sample comes from the top ten.

What was sequenced was blood. Recombination linked TRBV5-1 to TRBJ1-1, with TRBD1 perhaps the D gene, on 5 matching bases. This clonotype was obtained from a woman in her twenties or thirties with Graves' hyperthyroidism. The CDR3 protein: CASSRDGYTEAFF. The nucleotide sequence reads TGCGCCAGCAGTCGGGACGGCTACACTGAAGCTTTCTTT. The entire variable domain, with the stretches around the CDR3 drawn from the reference TRBV5-1 and TRBJ1-1 proteins, is KAGVTQTPRYLIKTRGQQVTLSCSPISGHRSVSWYQQTPGQGLQFLFEYFSETQRNKGNFPGRFSGRQFSNSRSEMNVSTLELGDSALYLCASSRDGYTEAFFGQGTRLTVV.